This T cell receptor beta chain was sequenced in a study of CD8+CD57+ T cells in acquired aplastic anemia. CDR3 length: 14 amino acids. The germline V gene has CDR1 LNHDA and CDR2 SQIVND (reference sequence). The V end lost 3 bases, the J end lost 0 bases, and 9 bases lay between the germline ends. TCR beta VDJ and CDR3 profiles were obtained from a genomic DNA template. From the reads, TCRdb called clonotypes with MiXCR, one entry per CDR3 protein. The sample includes about 160,000 distinct CDR3 sequences, 35% to 55% of them seen just once. The specimen sequenced was sorted CD4+, CD8+, or CD8+CD57+ T cells (not recorded which) from PBMCs. This chain uses TRBV19 with TRBJ2-7; D call uncertain. The TCR comes from a human donor in good health. CDR3 bases: TGTGCCAGTAGTATGGGCCAGAGCTCCTACGAGCAGTACTTC. It yields the protein CASSMGQSSYEQYF.